The 18 T cell receptor beta chains below come from one sample, sequenced in a study of post-analysis software for immune sequencing data. The study, taken as a whole, reports: Four or five TRBV segments were more frequent in patients than controls; TRBV5-6, TRBV5-1 and TRBV20-1 belonged to this group.

Their specific antigens are unknown. Unique-molecular-identifier-tagged TCR beta cDNA libraries were used. TCRdb independently ran MiXCR on the PCR reads; one entry per CDR3 protein. This table has about 570,000 distinct CDR3 sequences, about a third appearing once. Sequencing used blood. These receptors came from a girl aged 2-17 years with multiple sclerosis.

The gene calls are TRBV12-3 or TRBV12-4 and TRBJ2-3; D unresolved. Between the trimmed V and J ends, which lost 7 bases and 5 bases, there was a span of 10 bases. This CDR3 is built from 12 residues. The CDR3 DNA sequence: TGTGCCAGCAATCCGACACGAGATACGCAGTATTTT. Translation: CASNPTRDTQYF.

The rearrangement links TRBV4-1 to TRBJ2-3; TRBD2 aligns across 8 bases. The V gene end was trimmed by 0 bases and the J gene end by 4 bases; junction bases not matched to a gene: 9. The CDR3 totals 17 residues. The germline V gene encodes CDR1 MGHRA and CDR2 YSYEKL. CDR3 sequence reads: CASSQDRAGGMPDTQYF. In DNA form, the CDR3 reads TGCGCCAGCAGCCAAGATCGGGCGGGGGGCATGCCAGATACGCAGTATTTT.

This clonotype was seen a handful of times. The V call is TRBV27, the J call TRBJ2-7; possible D gene TRBD2, 6 bases. CDR3 length: 15 amino acids. Looked up from germline, CDR1 is MNHEY and CDR2 is SMNVEV (reference sequence). V lost 1 base, J lost 6 bases, and 16 bases lay in between. CDR3 coding DNA: TGTGCCAGCAGTTTATACGGCTCCCGGGAGCGCGAGCAGTACTTC. Translated, it gives CASSLYGSREREQYF.

The table lists this clonotype with a few counts. The chain links TRBV6-6 to TRBJ2-7; 10 bases fit TRBD1. Per the germline V gene, CDR1 is MNHNY and CDR2 is SVGAGI (reference sequence). V gave up 4 bases and J gave up 4 bases; unmatched junction bases: 7. The CDR3 contains 15 residues. DNA for the CDR3: TGTGCCAGCAGTTGGGGACAGGGGATTTCGTACGAGCAGTACTTC. Residues: CASSWGQGISYEQYF.

The V and J genes are TRBV7-2 and TRBJ1-2; D gene ambiguous. The CDR3 covers 16 residues. With 5 bases removed from V and 4 bases from J, the gap between germline ends came to 20 bases. In germline, CDR1 is SGHTA, CDR2 FQGNSA. The CDR3 loop is CASSPGIGRTSYGYTF. CDR3 nucleotide sequence: TGTGCCAGCAGCCCGGGGATCGGCAGAACTAGCTATGGCTACACCTTC.

CDR3 residues: CSVVFQGNEQYF. The CDR3 DNA is TGCAGCGTAGTGTTCCAGGGAAACGAGCAGTACTTC. The chain is built from TRBV29-1 and TRBJ2-7, with D perhaps matching TRBD1 (5 bases). The germline gives CDR1 SQVTM, CDR2 ANQGSEA. The CDR3 loop spans 12 amino acids. Trimming shortened V by 6 bases and J by 5 bases, and 14 bases separated the two germline ends.

To note about this clonotype: A junction end diverges from the germline sequence, so it may reflect a read error. The rearrangement joins TRBV7-9 to TRBJ1-2, with TRBD1 as a possible D gene (5 bases). The CDR3 is 15 residues long. Germline loops: CDR1 SEHNR, CDR2 FQNEAQ (reference sequence). CDR3 sequence (DNA): TGTGCCAGCAGTTCAGGGTTTCTCTCGTCCTATGACTACACCTTC. It encodes CASSSGFLSSYDYTF.

This clonotype was seen a few times. In DNA, the CDR3 is TGCAGTGTGACCCGGGCCTCTAATTCACCCCTCCACTTT. Residues: CSVTRASNSPLHF. The rearrangement links TRBV20-1 to TRBJ1-6; D gene ambiguous. The V end lost 7 bases, the J end lost 6 bases, and 13 bases lay between the germline ends. CDR3 length equals 13 residues. CDR1 DFQATT and CDR2 SNEGSKA come from the germline V gene (reference sequence).

Note on this clonotype: One base away lies a much larger clone, so this may be a sequencing read error. The chain links TRBV12-3 or TRBV12-4 to TRBJ2-1, with unresolved D. CDR3 length equals 11 residues. CDR3 sequence reads: CAGSMVNEQFF. In nucleotides, the CDR3 is TGTGCCGGCAGTATGGTTAATGAGCAGTTCTTC.

To note about this clonotype: The junction departs from germline at one end; a sequencing error may be responsible. The chain has TRBV29-1 and TRBJ2-2; D ambiguous. The germline CDR1 and CDR2 sequences are SQVTM and ANQGSEA. This CDR3 is 15 amino acids long. CDR3 amino acids: CGVGVGPVPLGELFF. Here the CDR3 DNA reads TGCGGCGTTGGCGTAGGGCCGGTCCCCCTCGGGGAGCTGTTTTTT.

In its sample, this clonotype was seen once. The gene calls are TRBV6-6 and TRBJ2-3, with D uncertain. Germline V gene sequence: CDR1 MNHNY, CDR2 SVGAGI (reference sequence). This CDR3 has 16 residues. The V end lost 2 bases, the J end lost 1 base, and 13 bases lay between the germline ends. The CDR3 protein is CASSYNPISGTDTQYF. DNA for the CDR3: TGTGCCAGCAGTTACAATCCCATTTCGGGCACAGATACGCAGTATTTT.

The chain has TRBV28 and TRBJ2-7; D is perhaps TRBD1 (5 bases). The CDR3 totals 15 residues. Germline V gene sequence: CDR1 MDHEN, CDR2 SYDVKM. V was trimmed by 7 bases and J by 5 bases, leaving 21 bases between them. The CDR3 nucleotides read TGTGCCAGCACCCTCACCCCCAGGGTAGAAGACGAGCAGTACTTC. Encoded protein: CASTLTPRVEDEQYF.

The V and J genes are TRBV5-6 and TRBJ2-5, with 7 bases lining up with TRBD1. V was pared by 0 bases and J by 11 bases, with 10 bases of the junction left unmatched. CDR1 is SGHDT, CDR2 YYEEEE, per germline. The CDR3 has 14 amino acids. In DNA, the CDR3 is TGTGCCAGCAGCTTGGGGGCAGGGGGTAGTGAGCAGTACTTC. This encodes CASSLGAGGSEQYF.

The V call is TRBV5-1, the J call TRBJ2-1; D is ambiguous. Trimming took off 0 bases at V and 8 bases at J, with 9 bases between the two ends. The CDR3 spans 13 residues. The V gene's germline CDR1 is SGHRS and CDR2 YFSETQ. The CDR3, as DNA: TGCGCCAGCAGCTTGGATGGGAAAGATGAGCAGTTCTTC. Translation: CASSLDGKDEQFF.

This clonotype occurred a few times. This sequence joins TRBV27 and TRBJ2-3, with 7 bases lining up with TRBD1. The germline gives CDR1 MNHEY, CDR2 SMNVEV (reference sequence). Germline trimming cut 10 bases from V and 4 bases from J; bases unmatched to any gene: 5. This CDR3 has 12 residues. This CDR3 is CATQGVADTQYF. CDR3 in DNA: TGTGCCACCCAGGGGGTGGCAGATACGCAGTATTTT.

In its sample, this clonotype was seen a few times. The chain joins TRBV2 to TRBJ1-1; 8 nucleotides match TRBD1. CDR1 is SNHLY and CDR2 is FYNNEI in the germline V gene. Trimming at V came to 6 bases and at J to 5 bases, leaving 20 bases not matched to a gene. This CDR3 spans 18 amino acids. The chain's CDR3 is CASRGGQGRMTKGTEAFF. DNA of the CDR3: TGTGCCAGCAGGGGCGGACAGGGAAGGATGACTAAGGGTACTGAAGCTTTCTTT.

The chain employs TRBV20-1 and TRBJ2-1; 10 bases are a match to TRBD2. Germline assignment: CDR1 DFQATT and CDR2 SNEGSKA (reference sequence). Losses at the gene ends were 2 bases for V and 0 bases for J; bases not matched to a gene: 10. The CDR3 is made up of 18 amino acids. DNA for the CDR3: TGCAGTGCTAGACGTCCTAGCGGGGGCCCTCGCTCCTACAATGAGCAGTTCTTC. Translation: CSARRPSGGPRSYNEQFF.

The chain couples TRBV12-3 or TRBV12-4 to TRBJ1-2; D unclear. CDR3 size: 12 residues. V shed 6 bases and J shed 4 bases, with 9 bases lying between them. The CDR3 loop is CASRMDGYGYTF. CDR3 DNA: TGTGCCAGCAGAATGGACGGCTATGGCTACACCTTC.